The 7 T cell receptor beta chains given below trace back to one sample, sequenced in a study of monozygotic twins with cystic fibrosis. Data came from immunoSEQ multiplex PCR; TCRdb stores just in-frame clones and leaves some out. The sample contains approximately 17,000 clones, 90% to 97% of which appear only once. Source material: blood. The receptor source for this set is a girl aged 2 to 9 with cystic fibrosis.

This chain uses TRBV2 with TRBJ1-2, with D uncertain. The germline V gene encodes CDR1 SNHLY and CDR2 FYNNEI. V shed 7 bases and J shed 7 bases, with 16 bases lying between them. The CDR3 length is 13 residues. The CDR3 sequence is CASKDNPRSGYTF. The CDR3 DNA follows: TGTGCCAGCAAAGATAACCCTCGATCTGGCTACACCTTC.

The gene calls are TRBV11-3 and TRBJ2-7; the match to TRBD2 covers 7 bases. There are 15 residues in the CDR3. Germline CDR1 is SGHNT and CDR2 is YENEEA. With V trimmed by 5 bases and J by 7 bases, 14 bases remained unmatched. This chain's CDR3 is CASSARTGGEEEQYF. DNA of the CDR3: TGTGCCAGCAGCGCCCGGACGGGGGGAGAGGAGGAGCAGTACTTC.

The chain joins TRBV11-3 to TRBJ1-4; no clear D. This CDR3 contains 13 residues. V was shortened by 5 bases and J by 4 bases, with 8 bases between the two germline ends. From germline, CDR1 is SGHNT and CDR2 YENEEA. CDR3 bases: TGTGCCAGCAGCGAAGTGGGTAATGAAAAACTGTTTTTT. It codes for CASSEVGNEKLFF.

The V gene is TRBV6-4, the J gene TRBJ2-2; D unresolved. The CDR3 covers 14 residues. V dropped 5 bases and J dropped 4 bases, with 11 bases sitting between them. The V gene's germline CDR1 is MRHNA and CDR2 SNTAGT. CDR3 DNA sequence: TGTGCCAGCAGTCGATGGTCAAGCACCGGGGAGCTGTTTTTT. Translated: CASSRWSSTGELFF.

This rearrangement joins TRBV19 to TRBJ2-7, with D unclear. The CDR3 extends over 12 amino acids. Per germline, CDR1 LNHDA and CDR2 SQIVND (reference sequence). V lost 7 bases and J 6 bases, leaving 13 bases between the germline ends. CDR3 sequence (DNA): TGTGCCAGTATCCCCAGCCAGTTCGAGCAGTACTTC. As protein: CASIPSQFEQYF.

The chain carries TRBV9 and TRBJ2-5; 8 positions agree with TRBD1. CDR3 length: 13 amino acids. V lost 8 bases, J lost 5 bases, and 8 bases stayed unmatched. Germline V lookup: CDR1 SGDLS, CDR2 YYNGEE. The CDR3 here is CASKGQAYETQYF. The DNA of the CDR3 is TGTGCCAGTAAGGGACAGGCCTATGAGACCCAGTACTTC.

This chain joins TRBV9 and TRBJ2-7; D may be TRBD1 (6 bases). Germline lookup yields CDR1 SGDLS and CDR2 YYNGEE. CDR3 length: 17 residues. Trimming cost V 3 bases and J 5 bases, with 24 bases left between them. The CDR3 loop is CASSGNRVTGVADEQYF. The CDR3 coding sequence is TGTGCCAGCAGCGGAAACAGGGTTACCGGGGTGGCGGACGAGCAGTACTTC. Using reference TRBV9 and TRBJ2-7 for the parts outside the CDR3, the full variable domain is DSGVTQTPKHLITATGQRVTLRCSPRSGDLSVYWYQQSLDQGLQFLIQYYNGEERAKGNILERFSAQQFPDLHSELNLSSLELGDSALYFCASSGNRVTGVADEQYFGPGTRLTVT.